These 29 T cell receptor beta chains were all obtained from the same sample, sequenced in a study of blood T cell repertoires in COVID-19. This table comes from immunoSEQ multiplex PCR, and its TCRdb copy is limited to in-frame clones, with some not included. The table shows roughly 500,000 clones, with 88% occurring only once. Sample: PBMCs or T cells enriched from blood (not recorded which). These receptors all come from a woman in her fifties or sixties who had recovered from COVID-19.

The J gene is TRBJ2-7, the V gene TRBV5-8, with unresolved D. The V gene's germline CDR1 is SGHTS and CDR2 YDEGEE. Trimming stripped 2 bases from V and 3 bases from J, with 9 bases between. This CDR3 contains 13 residues. The CDR3 bases are TGTGCCAGCAGCTTCGCCACTATCTACGAGCAGTACTTC. Its protein product is CASSFATIYEQYF.

The rearrangement joins TRBV2 to TRBJ1-2, with D uncertain. The CDR3 loop spans 14 amino acids. Germline CDR1 reads SNHLY; CDR2 reads FYNNEI. With 0 bases removed from V and 5 bases from J, the gap between germline ends came to 10 bases. CDR3 loop: CASSEAYSLYGYTF. In nucleotides, the CDR3 is TGTGCCAGCAGTGAAGCGTATTCCCTATATGGCTACACCTTC. The whole variable domain, remainder taken from reference TRBV2 and TRBJ1-2, is EPEVTQTPSHQVTQMGQEVILRCVPISNHLYFYWYRQILGQKVEFLVSFYNNEISEKSEIFDDQFSVERPDGSNFTLKIRSTKLEDSAMYFCASSEAYSLYGYTFGSGTRLTVV.

The rearrangement joins TRBV2 to TRBJ1-2, with unresolved D. V lost 2 bases and J 8 bases, leaving 6 bases between the germline ends. The CDR3 runs to 11 residues. Germline lookup yields CDR1 SNHLY and CDR2 FYNNEI. The CDR3 nucleotides are TGTGCCAGCAGTGAAAACCGGGGCTACACCTTC. This codes for CASSENRGYTF.

This clone was counted once. The rearrangement links TRBV6-6 to TRBJ1-4, with 8 positions matching TRBD1. This CDR3 has 14 residues. In germline, CDR1 is MNHNY, CDR2 SVGAGI (reference sequence). V lost 4 bases, J lost 7 bases, and 5 bases stayed unmatched. Here the CDR3 DNA reads TGTGCCAGCAGTTCACAGGGGGGTAGTGAAAAACTGTTTTTT. It specifies CASSSQGGSEKLFF.

The rearrangement links TRBV24-1 to TRBJ2-1; 7 nucleotides align to TRBD2. The V segment lost 4 bases and the J segment 5 bases; nucleotides outside the gene matches: 7. The CDR3 has 15 amino acids. Germline values: CDR1 KGHDR, CDR2 SFDVKD. CDR3 loop: CATSDSPGGNNEQFF. In DNA, the CDR3 is TGTGCCACCAGTGACTCCCCCGGGGGGAACAATGAGCAGTTCTTC.

Concerning this clone itself: The junction and the germline gene differ at one end; a read error may be behind it. The chain uses TRBV7-9 and TRBJ1-2; TRBD1 is a possible D gene (5 bases). This CDR3 comprises 15 residues. The germline V gene encodes CDR1 SEHNR and CDR2 FQNEAQ (reference sequence). CDR3 coding DNA: TGTGCCAGCAGCTCCATGGTAGGGGCAGAGTATGTCTACACCTTC. It codes for CASSSMVGAEYVYTF.

The chain employs TRBV3-1 (or the pseudogene TRBV3-2) and TRBJ2-3, with 8 bases matching TRBD2. With 0 bases clipped from V and 2 bases from J, the junction kept 7 bases outside the gene matches. The CDR3 sequence is 17 residues long. Germline V gives CDR1 LGHDT, CDR2 YNNKEL (reference sequence). The CDR3 region is CASSQDPGGGTTDTQYF. The CDR3 DNA reads as TGTGCCAGCAGCCAAGATCCTGGCGGGGGGACCACAGATACGCAGTATTTT.

The genes are TRBV7-2 and TRBJ2-2, with 7 bases aligning to TRBD1. Germline CDR1 and CDR2: SGHTA and FQGNSA. This CDR3 region has 15 residues. Trimming removed 5 bases from V and 1 base from J; junction bases left unmatched: 4. The CDR3 loop is CASSRTGQNTGELFF. Here the CDR3 DNA reads TGTGCCAGCAGCCGGACAGGACAGAACACCGGGGAGCTGTTTTTT. Filled out from reference TRBV7-2 and TRBJ2-2, the complete variable domain reads GAGVSQSPSNKVTEKGKDVELRCDPISGHTALYWYRQSLGQGLEFLIYFQGNSAPDKSGLPSDRFSAERTGGSVSTLTIQRTQQEDSAVYLCASSRTGQNTGELFFGEGSRLTVL.

The chain couples TRBV4-1 to TRBJ2-4; TRBD1 aligns across 11 bases. Trimming cost V 3 bases and J 6 bases; bases outside gene matches: 10. CDR3 size: 17 residues. Looked up from germline, CDR1 is MGHRA and CDR2 is YSYEKL. CDR3 in DNA: TGCGCCAGCAGCCAGTTCCGGGACAGGGGGACGTTAAACATTCAGTACTTC. Translation gives CASSQFRDRGTLNIQYF.

This clone was detected once. The gene calls are TRBV27 and TRBJ1-4, with 8 bases aligning to TRBD1. Germline assignment: CDR1 MNHEY and CDR2 SMNVEV (reference sequence). This CDR3 is 14 amino acids long. V shed 5 bases and J 6 bases; nucleotides not matched to a gene: 5. The DNA for the CDR3 is TGTGCCAGCAGTAGGACAGGGTTTTATGAAAAACTGTTTTTT. Protein product: CASSRTGFYEKLFF. Full variable domain (missing parts from reference TRBV27 and TRBJ1-4): EAQVTQNPRYLITVTGKKLTVTCSQNMNHEYMSWYRQDPGLGLRQIYYSMNVEVTDKGDVPEGYKVSRKEKRNFPLILESPSPNQTSLYFCASSRTGFYEKLFFGSGTQLSVL.

The gene calls are TRBV6-5 and TRBJ1-5; TRBD1 matches at 8 bases. Trimming at V came to 8 bases and at J to 6 bases, leaving 9 bases not matched to a gene. From germline, CDR1 is MNHEY and CDR2 SVGAGI. CDR3 length: 14 residues. The CDR3 loop is CASLGQGSTQPQHF. DNA of the CDR3: TGTGCCAGCCTCGGACAGGGCTCTACTCAGCCCCAGCATTTT.

The rearrangement links TRBV2 to TRBJ1-3; D unclear. CDR3 length: 16 residues. The V end was cut by 5 bases, the J end by 1 base, with 15 bases between. From germline, CDR1 is SNHLY and CDR2 FYNNEI. The CDR3 region is CASSSTAVESGNTIYF. The CDR3 coding sequence is TGTGCCAGCAGTAGCACAGCGGTGGAATCTGGAAACACCATATATTTT.

The genes are TRBV12-3 or TRBV12-4 and TRBJ2-1, with D possibly matching TRBD2 (6 bases). V was pared by 2 bases and J by 14 bases, with 13 bases between. This CDR3 has 12 amino acids. This chain's CDR3 is CASSLLGGKEFF. The CDR3 nucleotides are TGTGCCAGCAGTTTACTTGGAGGGAAGGAGTTCTTC.

Here the CDR3 reads CASGTSGGDRETQYF. CDR3 nucleotides: TGTGCCTCGGGGACTAGCGGGGGGGACCGCGAGACCCAGTACTTC. The J gene is TRBJ2-5, the V gene TRBV10-3; 16 nucleotides line up with TRBD2. Trimming removed 11 bases from V and 5 bases from J; junction bases left unmatched: 8. The CDR3 covers 15 residues. CDR1 and CDR2 from the germline V gene are ENHRY and SYGVKD.

This chain uses TRBV3-1 (or the pseudogene TRBV3-2) with TRBJ2-3; 7 nucleotides align to TRBD2. CDR1 and CDR2 (germline): LGHDT, YNNKEL (reference sequence). This CDR3 has 12 amino acids. Trimming cost V 8 bases and J 3 bases; bases outside gene matches: 2. The CDR3 reads CASLGGTDTQYF. As DNA, the CDR3 is TGTGCCAGCCTCGGGGGGACAGATACGCAGTATTTT.

Only one count was recorded for this clone. The chain joins TRBV6-6 to TRBJ1-4; a weak D match, TRBD1 (5 bases). The ends were cut back, 6 bases at V and 8 bases at J, with 13 bases in the middle. This CDR3 has 13 amino acids. Germline V gene data show CDR1 as MNHNY and CDR2 as SVGAGI (reference sequence). CDR3 residues: CASSRGGVEKLFF. CDR3 sequence (DNA): TGTGCCAGCAGCCGCGGGGGGGTCGAAAAACTGTTTTTT.

V usage is TRBV2 and J usage is TRBJ1-4; 8 bases line up with TRBD1. V dropped 2 bases and J dropped 8; count of bases not matched to a gene: 7. This CDR3 comprises 15 residues. Germline V lookup: CDR1 SNHLY, CDR2 FYNNEI. The CDR3 reads CASSENGQGAEKLFF. DNA for the CDR3: TGTGCCAGCAGTGAAAACGGCCAGGGGGCCGAAAAACTGTTTTTT.

As DNA, the CDR3 is TGTGCCAGCACCTTCCAGGGCGGGGTGAATGAGCAGTTCTTC. Translated: CASTFQGGVNEQFF. The genes are TRBV5-4 and TRBJ2-1, with a possible D match to TRBD2 (6 bases). This CDR3 is 14 amino acids long. The V gene's germline CDR1 is SGHNT and CDR2 YYREEE (reference sequence). Trimming removed 6 bases at V and 7 bases at J, with 17 bases between.

The chain is built from TRBV9 and TRBJ2-5; the D is unclear. Germline CDR1 is SGDLS and CDR2 is YYNGEE. V was trimmed by 0 bases and J by 0 bases, leaving 6 bases between them. This CDR3 has 14 residues. As DNA, the CDR3 is TGTGCCAGCAGCGTAGGAACAGACCAAGAGACCCAGTACTTC. Its translation: CASSVGTDQETQYF.

The genes are TRBV5-1 and TRBJ1-1; 8 bases are shared with TRBD1. The V gene end was trimmed by 5 bases and the J gene end by 7 bases; junction bases not matched to a gene: 13. The CDR3 runs to 15 residues. Germline CDR1 SGHRS, CDR2 YFSETQ. The CDR3 loop is CASSSTGQAGLEAFF. The CDR3 DNA reads as TGCGCCAGCAGTTCGACGGGACAGGCAGGGCTTGAAGCTTTCTTT.

The chain is built from TRBV7-2 and TRBJ2-3; D is possibly TRBD2 (7 bases). The CDR3 spans 15 residues. The germline V and J ends were trimmed by 3 bases and 4 bases, with 14 bases remaining between them. Germline CDR1 is SGHTA and CDR2 is FQGNSA. The CDR3 DNA sequence: TGTGCCAGCAGCTTGGGGGGGCGGGGTGCAGATACGCAGTATTTT. This translates into CASSLGGRGADTQYF.

The J gene is TRBJ2-5, the V gene TRBV2; D is uncertain. This CDR3 contains 14 residues. Germline-derived CDR1 and CDR2 are SNHLY and FYNNEI. Between the trimmed V and J ends, which lost 2 bases and 0 bases, there was a span of 7 bases. CDR3 loop: CASSEITDQETQYF. CDR3 nucleotide sequence: TGTGCCAGCAGTGAAATCACAGACCAAGAGACCCAGTACTTC.

This clone was detected a few times. This sequence joins TRBV11-2 and TRBJ2-2; D perhaps matches TRBD2 (5 bases). Germline V CDR1 and CDR2: SGHAT, FQNNGV. CDR3 size: 13 residues. With 5 bases removed from V and 6 bases from J, the gap between germline ends came to 10 bases. The CDR3 coding sequence is TGTGCCAGCAGCCCCCCGGGGTCCGGGGAGCTGTTTTTT. Translation gives CASSPPGSGELFF.

This rearrangement joins TRBV24-1 to TRBJ2-3; the match to TRBD2 covers 11 bases. The germline gives CDR1 KGHDR, CDR2 SFDVKD. The CDR3 is made up of 17 amino acids. V was pared by 2 bases and J by 2 bases, with 5 bases of the junction left unmatched. The CDR3 loop is CATSDSRLAGTTDTQYF. The CDR3 DNA is TGTGCCACCAGTGATTCGAGACTAGCGGGGACCACAGATACGCAGTATTTT.

This clone was counted only a few times. The chain couples TRBV19 to TRBJ2-2; 7 positions match TRBD1. V gave up 6 bases and J gave up 1 base; unmatched junction bases: 2. The germline V gene encodes CDR1 LNHDA and CDR2 SQIVND (reference sequence). The CDR3 length is 14 residues. CDR3 in amino acids: CASSNRGNTGELFF. CDR3 sequence (DNA): TGTGCCAGTAGCAACAGGGGGAACACCGGGGAGCTGTTTTTT.

The chain combines TRBV5-4 with TRBJ2-2; a weak D match, TRBD2 (5 bases). CDR3 length: 16 residues. Germline V gene lookup returns CDR1 SGHNT and CDR2 YYREEE (reference sequence). The ends were cut back, 4 bases at V and 6 bases at J, with 19 bases in the middle. The CDR3 here is CASSRAGGLRPGELFF. For the CDR3, the DNA is TGTGCCAGCAGCCGGGCAGGCGGGCTCCGGCCCGGGGAGCTGTTTTTT.

The V call is TRBV4-1, the J call TRBJ2-5; the match to TRBD2 covers 10 bases. The CDR3 is made up of 16 amino acids. Looked up from germline, CDR1 is MGHRA and CDR2 is YSYEKL. The V segment lost 1 base and the J segment 5 bases; nucleotides outside the gene matches: 7. CDR3 DNA sequence: TGCGCCAGCAGCCAAGTTATAAGCGGGGGGGAGGAGACCCAGTACTTC. The encoded protein is CASSQVISGGEETQYF.

This chain uses TRBV13 with TRBJ2-2, with a tentative D call TRBD1 (6 bases). The CDR3 loop spans 16 amino acids. The germline CDR1 and CDR2 sequences are PRHDT and FYEKMQ (reference sequence). Trimming took off 7 bases at V and 3 bases at J, with 18 bases between the two ends. The CDR3 region is CASNPSTQGYTGELFF. The CDR3 coding sequence is TGTGCCAGCAATCCATCCACCCAGGGGTACACCGGGGAGCTGTTTTTT.

This sequence joins TRBV10-2 and TRBJ1-2; 9 bases align to TRBD1. CDR1 is WSHSY and CDR2 is SAAADI in the germline V gene. Unmatched junction bases numbered 5, after V lost 5 bases and J lost 7 bases. This CDR3 region has 13 residues. This CDR3 is CASSWTGAGGYTF. The CDR3 coding sequence is TGCGCCAGCAGTTGGACAGGGGCGGGTGGCTACACCTTC.